These 5 T cell receptor beta chains came from one sample sequenced in a study of blood T cells in healthy people across ages. It was with a sample-barcoded 5' primer and a J-beta primer mix that a second PCR of roughly 7 to 11 cycles was run. MiXCR was run by TCRdb on the 5' RACE reads, yielding one entry per CDR3 protein. The sample carries around 650,000 distinct CDR3 sequences, approximately 40% recorded once. The sample was blood. The receptors were gathered from a man older than 75 in good health.

This clonotype was seen more than once but under ten times. This chain connects TRBV6-2 or TRBV6-3 to TRBJ2-5; no firm D call. Germline values: CDR1 MNHEY, CDR2 SVGEGT. Trimming cost V 6 bases and J 1 base, with 9 bases left between them. The CDR3 spans 13 residues. The CDR3 spells CASRPTLQETQYF. CDR3 coding DNA: TGTGCCAGCAGGCCGACACTCCAAGAGACCCAGTACTTC.

This clonotype was found a few times. The V and J genes are TRBV7-2 and TRBJ1-2, with D maybe TRBD1 (6 bases). The V gene's germline CDR1 is SGHTA and CDR2 FQGNSA. CDR3 length equals 15 residues. Trimming removed 0 bases from V and 5 bases from J, with 13 bases in between. The CDR3 DNA sequence: TGTGCCAGCAGCTTAGCGAGGACAGACGATTATGGCTACACCTTC. The encoded protein is CASSLARTDDYGYTF.

The sample holds many counts of this clonotype. The chain recombines TRBV29-1 with TRBJ2-5; 10 bases are a match to TRBD1. CDR3 length: 14 amino acids. The germline V gene encodes CDR1 SQVTM and CDR2 ANQGSEA. V lost 6 bases to trimming and J lost 0 bases; unmatched junction nucleotides: 4. In DNA, the CDR3 is TGCAGCGTACCGGGACAGGGGTACCAAGAGACCCAGTACTTC. Encoded protein: CSVPGQGYQETQYF.

This clonotype appeared a few times. V usage is TRBV29-1 and J usage is TRBJ2-2; no definite D call. Per the germline V gene, CDR1 is SQVTM and CDR2 is ANQGSEA. Trimming left V 4 bases short and J 3 bases short, with 6 bases between. The CDR3 is 12 residues long. DNA of the CDR3: TGCAGCGTTGGGTACTACACCGGGGAGCTGTTTTTT. Translating gives CSVGYYTGELFF.

J is TRBJ2-7 and V is TRBV19; D unclear. Germline values: CDR1 LNHDA, CDR2 SQIVND (reference sequence). There are 15 residues in the CDR3. V was cut by 3 bases and J by 2 bases, with 14 bases left in between. The CDR3 spells CASSITTVGTYEQYF. In DNA form, the CDR3 reads TGTGCCAGTAGTATCACCACGGTGGGGACCTACGAGCAGTACTTC.